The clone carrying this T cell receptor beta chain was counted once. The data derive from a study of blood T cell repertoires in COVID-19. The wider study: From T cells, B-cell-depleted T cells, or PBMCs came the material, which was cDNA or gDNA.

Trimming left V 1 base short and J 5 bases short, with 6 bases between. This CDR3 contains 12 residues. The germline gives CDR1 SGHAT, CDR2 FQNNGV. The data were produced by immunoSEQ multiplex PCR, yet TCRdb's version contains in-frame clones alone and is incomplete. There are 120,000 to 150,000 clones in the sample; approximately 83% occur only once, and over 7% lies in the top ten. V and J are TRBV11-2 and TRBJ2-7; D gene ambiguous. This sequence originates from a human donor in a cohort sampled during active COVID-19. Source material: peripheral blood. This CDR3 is CASSLAYHEQYF. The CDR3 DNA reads TGTGCCAGCAGCTTAGCCTACCACGAGCAGTACTTC.